This T cell receptor beta chain was sequenced during a study of technical replicates of blood from several donors. Germline V gene sequence: CDR1 MNHNS, CDR2 SASEGT. The J segment lost 4 bases and the V segment lost 5 bases, leaving 6 bases of the junction unmatched. The CDR3 has 14 amino acids. Sequenced by immunoSEQ multiplex PCR; TCRdb stores in-frame clones only, minus some. The data hold roughly 97,000 clones, with approximately 96% observed a single time. The sample consisted of T cells isolated from PBMCs. The chain uses TRBV6-1 and TRBJ1-2; 8 bases fit TRBD1. The receptor comes from a human donor in good health. The CDR3 bases are TGTGCCAGCAGTTCCGGACAGGGCTCCTATGGCTACACCTTC. Translation: CASSSGQGSYGYTF.